These 12 T cell receptor beta chains were all obtained from the same sample, sequenced in a study. TCRdb reprocessed the 5' RACE reads with MiXCR, giving one entry per CDR3 protein. The repertoire holds some 62,000 distinct CDR3 sequences, with about 20% as singletons. Sequenced input: memory CD4+ T cells sorted from a lymph node. Subset specified: memory CD4+ T cells, CD4+CD45RO+CD25-. The receptors were sampled from a female donor with breast cancer.

The chain joins TRBV28 to TRBJ2-3, with 7 bases lining up with TRBD2. The CDR3 covers 15 residues. J lost 2 bases, V lost 3 bases, and 5 bases had no gene match. In germline, CDR1 is MDHEN, CDR2 SYDVKM. The CDR3: CASSLGRGSTDTQYF. The CDR3, as DNA: TGTGCCAGCAGTTTGGGGAGGGGCTCCACAGATACGCAGTATTTT.

This clonotype was seen ten or more times. V and J are TRBV7-2 and TRBJ2-1; weak D call: TRBD1 (5 bases). V lost 2 bases, J lost 4 bases, and 12 bases lay in between. Germline CDR1 and CDR2: SGHTA and FQGNSA. The CDR3 has 15 amino acids. DNA of the CDR3: TGTGCCAGCAGCTTAAGGCAGGGTTCTTACAATGAGCAGTTCTTC. Its protein product is CASSLRQGSYNEQFF.

The chain combines TRBV29-1 with TRBJ2-2, with D perhaps matching TRBD1 (5 bases). V shed 2 bases and J shed 5 bases, with 12 bases lying between them. There are 14 residues in the CDR3. The germline V gene has CDR1 SQVTM and CDR2 ANQGSEA. CDR3 loop: CSVESSGQTGELFF. The CDR3 region has the DNA TGCAGCGTTGAATCTTCAGGGCAGACCGGGGAGCTGTTTTTT.

The V gene is TRBV20-1, the J gene TRBJ1-3, with no clear D. The V and J ends lost 7 bases and 0 bases respectively, with 10 bases between them. CDR1 DFQATT and CDR2 SNEGSKA come from the germline V gene (reference sequence). This CDR3 spans 13 amino acids. CDR3 nucleotides: TGCAGTGTACGCCAGGACTCTGGAAACACCATATATTTT. Its protein product is CSVRQDSGNTIYF.

This clonotype was detected only a few times. The CDR3 DNA sequence: TGTGCCAGCAGTGAAGCGTGGGGCAGGGTTGGCTACGAGCAGTACTTC. Translating it yields CASSEAWGRVGYEQYF. This rearrangement joins TRBV6-1 to TRBJ2-7; a possible D gene is TRBD1 (5 bases). From germline, CDR1 is MNHNS and CDR2 SASEGT. V lost 0 bases to trimming and J lost 3 bases, with 15 bases between them. This CDR3 has 16 amino acids.

The chain employs TRBV28 and TRBJ2-5; D gene ambiguous. V lost 1 base and J lost 5, with 14 bases in between. CDR1 and CDR2 from the germline V gene are MDHEN and SYDVKM. This CDR3 has 15 residues. This chain's CDR3 is CASSLSDPGRETQYF. The CDR3 DNA reads as TGTGCCAGCAGTTTATCGGACCCGGGCAGGGAGACCCAGTACTTC.

This sequence joins TRBV5-1 and TRBJ2-5, with D possibly being TRBD1 (6 bases). V shed 6 bases and J shed 2 bases, with 17 bases lying between them. The CDR3 consists of 15 residues. Germline V gene data show CDR1 as SGHRS and CDR2 as YFSETQ. CDR3 residues: CASTDTGQYQETQYF. CDR3 DNA sequence: TGCGCCAGCACCGACACCGGACAGTATCAAGAGACCCAGTACTTC.

V is TRBV28 and J is TRBJ1-1, with unresolved D. Germline V lookup: CDR1 MDHEN, CDR2 SYDVKM. Trimming took 6 bases from V and 7 from J, leaving 15 bases between them. CDR3 size: 13 residues. CDR3 amino acids: CASSPPAFLEAFF. CDR3 nucleotide sequence: TGTGCCAGCAGCCCCCCGGCCTTTCTTGAAGCTTTCTTT.

The V gene is TRBV5-1, the J gene TRBJ2-1, with 11 bases that match TRBD1. Germline V gene lookup returns CDR1 SGHRS and CDR2 YFSETQ. This CDR3 is built from 15 residues. Losses at the gene ends were 5 bases for V and 10 bases for J; bases not matched to a gene: 11. The CDR3 bases are TGCGCCAGCAGAAAAACCGGGACAGGGGGGCAGGAGCAGTTCTTC. As protein: CASRKTGTGGQEQFF.

The V call is TRBV7-8, the J call TRBJ2-1; D gene unclear. Germline V gene sequence: CDR1 SGHVS, CDR2 FQNEAQ. V lost 0 bases, J lost 3 bases, and 6 bases lay in between. The CDR3 contains 14 residues. CDR3 nucleotides: TGTGCCAGCAGCTTAGCCAACTACTACAATGAGCAGTTCTTC. Its protein is CASSLANYYNEQFF.

This clonotype appeared a single time. The conserved phenylalanine or tryptophan is not found at the CDR3 terminus, so this likely reflects a read error. The genes are TRBV5-1 and TRBJ1-5; unclear D gene. V was trimmed by 1 base and J by 5 bases, leaving 7 bases between them. The CDR3 has 13 amino acids. Germline CDR1 and CDR2: SGHRS and YFSETQ. CDR3 DNA sequence: TGCGCCAGCAGCTTGTGGCAAGATCAGCCCCAGCATGTT. It specifies CASSLWQDQPQHV.

The chain employs TRBV29-1 and TRBJ1-1; D not certain. This CDR3 spans 11 amino acids. Per the germline V gene, CDR1 is SQVTM and CDR2 is ANQGSEA. V lost 4 bases and J 7 bases, leaving 10 bases between the germline ends. The CDR3 DNA reads as TGCAGCGTTGCCCCACAGATTGAAGCTTTCTTT. Translating it yields CSVAPQIEAFF.